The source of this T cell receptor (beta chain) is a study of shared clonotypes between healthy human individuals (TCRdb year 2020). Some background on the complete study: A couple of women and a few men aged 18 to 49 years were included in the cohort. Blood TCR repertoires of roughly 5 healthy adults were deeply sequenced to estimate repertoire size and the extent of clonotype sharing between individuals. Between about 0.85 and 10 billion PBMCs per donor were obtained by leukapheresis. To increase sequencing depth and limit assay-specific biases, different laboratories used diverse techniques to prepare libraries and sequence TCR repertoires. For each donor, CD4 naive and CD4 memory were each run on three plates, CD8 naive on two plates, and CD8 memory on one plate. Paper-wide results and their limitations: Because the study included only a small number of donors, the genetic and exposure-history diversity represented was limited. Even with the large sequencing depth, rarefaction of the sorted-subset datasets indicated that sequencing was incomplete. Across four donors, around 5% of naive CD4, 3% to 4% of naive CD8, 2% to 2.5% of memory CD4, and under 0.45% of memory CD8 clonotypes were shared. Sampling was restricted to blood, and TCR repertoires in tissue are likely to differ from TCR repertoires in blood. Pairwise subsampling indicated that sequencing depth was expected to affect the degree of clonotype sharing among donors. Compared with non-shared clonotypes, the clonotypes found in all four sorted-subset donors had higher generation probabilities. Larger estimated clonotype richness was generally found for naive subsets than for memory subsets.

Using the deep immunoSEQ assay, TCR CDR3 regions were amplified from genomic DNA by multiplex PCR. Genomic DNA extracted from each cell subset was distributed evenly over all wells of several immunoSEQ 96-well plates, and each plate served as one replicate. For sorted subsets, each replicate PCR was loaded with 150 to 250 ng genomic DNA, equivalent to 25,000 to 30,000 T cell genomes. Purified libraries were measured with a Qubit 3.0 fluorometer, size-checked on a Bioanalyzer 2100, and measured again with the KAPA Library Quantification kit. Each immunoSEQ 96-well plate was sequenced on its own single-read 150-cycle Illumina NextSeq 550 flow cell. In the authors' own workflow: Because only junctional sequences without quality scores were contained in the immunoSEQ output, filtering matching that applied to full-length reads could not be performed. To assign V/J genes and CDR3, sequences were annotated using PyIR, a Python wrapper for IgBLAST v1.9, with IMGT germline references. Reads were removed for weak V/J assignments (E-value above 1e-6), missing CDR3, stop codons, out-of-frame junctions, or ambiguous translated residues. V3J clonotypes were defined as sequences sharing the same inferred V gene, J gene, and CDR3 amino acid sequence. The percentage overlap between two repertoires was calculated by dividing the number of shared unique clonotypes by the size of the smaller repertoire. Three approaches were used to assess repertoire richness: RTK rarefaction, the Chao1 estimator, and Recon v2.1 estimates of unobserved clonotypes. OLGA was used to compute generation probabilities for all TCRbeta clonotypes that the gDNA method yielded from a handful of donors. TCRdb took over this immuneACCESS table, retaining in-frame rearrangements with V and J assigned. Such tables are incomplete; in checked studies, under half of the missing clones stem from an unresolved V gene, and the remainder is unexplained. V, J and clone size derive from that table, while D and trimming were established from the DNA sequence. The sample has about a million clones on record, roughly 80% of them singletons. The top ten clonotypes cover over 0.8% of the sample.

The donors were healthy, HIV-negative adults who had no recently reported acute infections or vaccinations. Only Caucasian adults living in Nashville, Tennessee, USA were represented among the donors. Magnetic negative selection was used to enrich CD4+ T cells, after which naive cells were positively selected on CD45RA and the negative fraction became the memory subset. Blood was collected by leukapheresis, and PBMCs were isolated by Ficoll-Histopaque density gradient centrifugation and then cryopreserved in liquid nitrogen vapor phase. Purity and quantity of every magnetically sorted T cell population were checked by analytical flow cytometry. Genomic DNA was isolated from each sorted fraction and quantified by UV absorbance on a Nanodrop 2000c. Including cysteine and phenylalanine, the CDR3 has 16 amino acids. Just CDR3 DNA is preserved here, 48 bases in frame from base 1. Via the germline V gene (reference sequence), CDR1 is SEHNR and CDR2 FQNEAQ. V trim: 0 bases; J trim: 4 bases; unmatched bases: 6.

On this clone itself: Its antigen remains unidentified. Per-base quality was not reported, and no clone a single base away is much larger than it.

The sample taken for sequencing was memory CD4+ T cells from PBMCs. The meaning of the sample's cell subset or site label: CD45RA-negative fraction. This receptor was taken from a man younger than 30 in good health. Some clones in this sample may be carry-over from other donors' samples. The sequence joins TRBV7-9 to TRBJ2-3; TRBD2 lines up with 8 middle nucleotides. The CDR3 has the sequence CASSLAAGVSADTQYF. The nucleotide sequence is TGTGCCAGCAGCTTAGCAGCGGGAGTCTCAGCAGATACGCAGTATTTT.